Listed below are T cell receptor beta chains from one sample, sequenced in a study of shared clonotypes between healthy human individuals. Assay: immunoSEQ multiplex PCR; the TCRdb copy retains only in-frame clones and omits some. Seen here are more than 550,000 clones, approximately 72% observed once, and the top ten hold under 2%. Sequences were obtained from memory CD4+ T cells sorted from blood. All receptors come from a woman in her 30s in good health. CDR3s include the opening cysteine and the closing phenylalanine or tryptophan. A D gene is named only where the DNA matches it firmly. Rows give clone size only sometimes, using once, few, many, or a class for an expanded clone.

clone_size: -
v_call: TRBV18
j_call: TRBJ1-1
d_call: -
cdr3_aa: CASSPPGGSHTEAFF
cdr3_nt: TGTGCCAGCTCACCACCGGGGGGGTCACACACTGAAGCTTTCTTT

clone_size: -
v_call: TRBV7-9
j_call: TRBJ2-1
d_call: TRBD2
cdr3_aa: CASSYPGIAGFRDEQFF
cdr3_nt: TGTGCCAGCAGCTACCCGGGGATAGCGGGGTTTCGGGATGAGCAGTTCTTC

clone_size: -
v_call: TRBV27
j_call: TRBJ1-4
d_call: -
cdr3_aa: CASSSPSEKLFF
cdr3_nt: TGTGCCAGCAGCTCCCCAAGTGAAAAACTGTTTTTT

clone_size: once
v_call: TRBV7-2
j_call: TRBJ2-7
d_call: TRBD2
cdr3_aa: CASSLDSGRVYEQYF
cdr3_nt: TGTGCCAGCAGCTTAGATAGCGGGAGGGTCTACGAGCAGTACTTC

clone_size: -
v_call: TRBV7-2
j_call: TRBJ2-4
d_call: -
cdr3_aa: CASSKTALAKNIQYF
cdr3_nt: TGTGCCAGCAGCAAAACAGCGCTAGCCAAAAACATTCAGTACTTC

clone_size: -
v_call: TRBV7-8
j_call: TRBJ1-1
d_call: -
cdr3_aa: CASSLVQGTAFF
cdr3_nt: TGTGCCAGCAGCTTAGTCCAGGGGACAGCTTTCTTT

clone_size: once
v_call: TRBV19
j_call: TRBJ2-1
d_call: TRBD2
cdr3_aa: CASSIVGLGNEQFF
cdr3_nt: TGTGCCAGTAGTATAGTTGGACTAGGCAATGAGCAGTTCTTC

clone_size: -
v_call: TRBV7-2
j_call: TRBJ1-1
d_call: -
cdr3_aa: CASSTVQDTEAFF
cdr3_nt: TGTGCCAGCAGCACGGTTCAAGACACTGAAGCTTTCTTT

clone_size: few
v_call: TRBV28
j_call: TRBJ2-2
d_call: -
cdr3_aa: CASSFLSGNTGELFF
cdr3_nt: TGTGCCAGCAGTTTTTTAAGCGGTAACACCGGGGAGCTGTTTTTT

clone_size: -
v_call: TRBV7-2
j_call: TRBJ1-5
d_call: TRBD1
cdr3_aa: CASSLGQDRPQHF
cdr3_nt: TGTGCCAGCAGCTTGGGACAGGATCGGCCCCAGCATTTT

clone_size: -
v_call: TRBV19
j_call: TRBJ2-1
d_call: -
cdr3_aa: CASSPWGVTGYNEQFF
cdr3_nt: TGTGCCAGTAGTCCTTGGGGTGTGACAGGCTACAATGAGCAGTTCTTC

clone_size: -
v_call: TRBV19
j_call: TRBJ1-1
d_call: -
cdr3_aa: CASSISVPNTEAFF
cdr3_nt: TGTGCCAGTAGTATAAGTGTCCCTAACACTGAAGCTTTCTTT

clone_size: -
v_call: TRBV29-1
j_call: TRBJ2-1
d_call: -
cdr3_aa: CSSDGSSYNEQFF
cdr3_nt: TGCAGCTCGGACGGGAGCTCCTACAATGAGCAGTTCTTC

clone_size: -
v_call: TRBV19
j_call: TRBJ2-5
d_call: TRBD2
cdr3_aa: CASSPGLVPSETQYF
cdr3_nt: TGTGCCAGTAGCCCGGGACTAGTACCTTCAGAGACCCAGTACTTC

clone_size: few
v_call: TRBV6-5
j_call: TRBJ1-1
d_call: -
cdr3_aa: CASRGQMGNTEAFF
cdr3_nt: TGTGCCAGCAGGGGACAAATGGGGAACACTGAAGCTTTCTTT

clone_size: -
v_call: TRBV30
j_call: TRBJ2-7
d_call: -
cdr3_aa: CAWGGQGYEQYF
cdr3_nt: TGTGCCTGGGGGGGACAAGGTTACGAGCAGTACTTC

clone_size: once
v_call: TRBV11-2
j_call: TRBJ1-3
d_call: -
cdr3_aa: CASSLGRSSGNTIYF
cdr3_nt: TGTGCCAGCAGCTTAGGCAGGTCCTCTGGAAACACCATATATTTT

clone_size: once
v_call: TRBV4-1
j_call: TRBJ2-2
d_call: TRBD2
cdr3_aa: CASSQVRLAGDTGELFF
cdr3_nt: TGCGCCAGCAGCCAAGTCCGACTAGCGGGGGACACCGGGGAGCTGTTTTTT

clone_size: -
v_call: TRBV4-1
j_call: TRBJ2-1
d_call: TRBD2
cdr3_aa: CASSQAITSGRNEQFF
cdr3_nt: TGCGCCAGCAGCCAGGCTATTACAAGCGGGAGGAATGAGCAGTTCTTC

clone_size: once
v_call: TRBV25-1
j_call: TRBJ2-7
d_call: -
cdr3_aa: CASSATSNEQYF
cdr3_nt: TGTGCCAGCAGTGCAACTAGCAACGAGCAGTACTTC

clone_size: -
v_call: TRBV29-1
j_call: TRBJ2-2
d_call: TRBD2
cdr3_aa: CGGTSGKANTGELFF
cdr3_nt: TGCGGGGGGACTAGCGGCAAAGCGAACACCGGGGAGCTGTTTTTT

clone_size: -
v_call: TRBV10-3
j_call: TRBJ2-1
d_call: TRBD2
cdr3_aa: CAILLAGYNEQFF
cdr3_nt: TGTGCCATCCTACTAGCGGGGTACAATGAGCAGTTCTTC

clone_size: once
v_call: TRBV28
j_call: TRBJ2-6
d_call: -
cdr3_aa: CASNRDSGANVLTF
cdr3_nt: TGTGCCAGCAACAGGGACTCTGGGGCCAACGTCCTGACTTTC

clone_size: -
v_call: TRBV11-3
j_call: TRBJ2-1
d_call: -
cdr3_aa: CASSSGGRYEQFF
cdr3_nt: TGTGCCAGCAGCTCCGGAGGTCGGTATGAGCAGTTCTTC

clone_size: -
v_call: TRBV18
j_call: TRBJ1-2
d_call: -
cdr3_aa: CASSQRPQWEDYGYTF
cdr3_nt: TGTGCCAGCTCCCAACGCCCCCAGTGGGAAGACTATGGCTACACCTTC

clone_size: -
v_call: TRBV28
j_call: TRBJ2-7
d_call: TRBD1
cdr3_aa: CASSLSSPTTGLVYGYEQYF
cdr3_nt: TGTGCCAGCAGTTTATCCTCCCCCACGACAGGGCTCGTATATGGCTACGAGCAGTACTTC

clone_size: -
v_call: TRBV2
j_call: TRBJ1-2
d_call: TRBD1
cdr3_aa: CASTGDFLDRGNYGYTF
cdr3_nt: TGTGCCAGCACTGGCGATTTTCTGGACAGGGGGAACTATGGCTACACCTTC

clone_size: -
v_call: TRBV2
j_call: TRBJ2-7
d_call: TRBD2
cdr3_aa: CASRAGTSSHEQYF
cdr3_nt: TGTGCCAGCAGGGCCGGGACTAGCTCCCACGAGCAGTACTTC

clone_size: -
v_call: TRBV5-1
j_call: TRBJ2-3
d_call: TRBD2
cdr3_aa: CASSQATSAYTDTQYF
cdr3_nt: TGCGCCAGCAGCCAAGCCACTAGCGCCTACACAGATACGCAGTATTTT

clone_size: -
v_call: TRBV25-1
j_call: TRBJ2-3
d_call: TRBD2
cdr3_aa: CASSEPSGSLGDTQYF
cdr3_nt: TGTGCCAGCAGTGAACCTAGCGGGAGCTTAGGAGATACGCAGTATTTT

clone_size: -
v_call: TRBV10-3
j_call: TRBJ2-5
d_call: -
cdr3_aa: CAIRSGRAKETQYF
cdr3_nt: TGTGCCATCAGGAGCGGCAGGGCGAAAGAGACCCAGTACTTC

clone_size: -
v_call: TRBV7-9
j_call: TRBJ1-2
d_call: TRBD1
cdr3_aa: CASSPQGGYGYTF
cdr3_nt: TGTGCCAGCAGCCCACAGGGGGGCTATGGCTACACCTTC

clone_size: many
v_call: TRBV18
j_call: TRBJ2-7
d_call: -
cdr3_aa: CASSPRGGTPYEQYF
cdr3_nt: TGTGCCAGCTCACCACGCGGGGGCACCCCCTACGAGCAGTACTTC

clone_size: -
v_call: TRBV27
j_call: TRBJ1-2
d_call: -
cdr3_aa: CASNGRGSYGYTF
cdr3_nt: TGTGCCAGCAATGGCAGGGGAAGCTATGGCTACACCTTC

clone_size: few
v_call: TRBV19
j_call: TRBJ1-5
d_call: -
cdr3_aa: CASSWPDQPQHF
cdr3_nt: TGTGCCAGTAGTTGGCCGGATCAGCCCCAGCATTTT

clone_size: once
v_call: TRBV28
j_call: TRBJ1-1
d_call: -
cdr3_aa: CASSLAANTEAFF
cdr3_nt: TGTGCCAGCAGTTTAGCTGCGAACACTGAAGCTTTCTTT

clone_size: -
v_call: TRBV4-2
j_call: TRBJ2-1
d_call: TRBD2
cdr3_aa: CASSQGGTSGNQFF
cdr3_nt: TGTGCCAGCAGCCAAGGGGGCACTAGCGGGAATCAGTTCTTC

clone_size: few
v_call: TRBV15
j_call: TRBJ1-5
d_call: TRBD1
cdr3_aa: CATSRDRGQGDQPQHF
cdr3_nt: TGTGCCACCAGCAGAGACAGGGGGCAGGGCGATCAGCCCCAGCATTTT

clone_size: -
v_call: TRBV28
j_call: TRBJ2-7
d_call: TRBD1
cdr3_aa: CASSPRTGGYHEQYF
cdr3_nt: TGTGCCAGCAGTCCAAGGACAGGGGGATATCACGAGCAGTACTTC

clone_size: -
v_call: TRBV2
j_call: TRBJ1-1
d_call: -
cdr3_aa: CASSERGGNTEAFF
cdr3_nt: TGTGCCAGCAGTGAAAGGGGTGGGAACACTGAAGCTTTCTTT

clone_size: few
v_call: TRBV7-2
j_call: TRBJ1-1
d_call: -
cdr3_aa: CASSFTAMNTEAFF
cdr3_nt: TGTGCCAGCAGCTTCACAGCTATGAACACTGAAGCTTTCTTT

clone_size: -
v_call: TRBV6-5
j_call: TRBJ1-2
d_call: -
cdr3_aa: CASSYSGENYGYTF
cdr3_nt: TGTGCCAGCAGTTACTCCGGTGAGAACTATGGCTACACCTTC

clone_size: -
v_call: TRBV6-1
j_call: TRBJ2-3
d_call: TRBD2
cdr3_aa: CASSETGTSGSRTDTQYF
cdr3_nt: TGTGCCAGCAGTGAAACTGGGACTAGCGGGAGTCGCACAGATACGCAGTATTTT

clone_size: -
v_call: TRBV5-8
j_call: TRBJ1-4
d_call: -
cdr3_aa: CASSFRGSEKLFF
cdr3_nt: TGTGCCAGCAGCTTTCGGGGCAGTGAAAAACTGTTTTTT

clone_size: -
v_call: TRBV27
j_call: TRBJ2-3
d_call: TRBD2
cdr3_aa: CASSLGRGGPTGTQYF
cdr3_nt: TGTGCCAGCAGTTTGGGGCGCGGGGGACCCACTGGAACGCAGTATTTT